Each of the 24 T cell receptor beta chains below was sequenced from the same sample in a study of T cell responses to AZD1222 COVID-19 vaccine. TCRdb keeps only in-frame clones here, not all; method: immunoSEQ multiplex PCR. Of some 120,000 clones in the sample, around nine tenths were seen once. The sequenced sample was peripheral blood, obtained on day 0 of AZD1222 vaccination. All receptors derive from an adult in good health.

The rearrangement joins TRBV11-2 to TRBJ1-1, with 7 bases matching TRBD1. Losses at the gene ends were 1 base for V and 4 bases for J; bases not matched to a gene: 12. CDR1 and CDR2 from the germline V gene are SGHAT and FQNNGV. This CDR3 is built from 17 residues. The CDR3 spells CASSLGIRGPLPTEAFF. The CDR3 nucleotides are TGTGCCAGCAGCTTAGGGATAAGGGGGCCCCTGCCCACTGAAGCTTTCTTT.

The J gene is TRBJ2-7, the V gene TRBV6-5, with unresolved D. The CDR3 has 13 amino acids. CDR1 is MNHEY, CDR2 SVGAGI, per germline. Trimming shortened V by 5 bases and J by 4 bases, and 12 bases separated the two germline ends. The chain's CDR3 is CASSPGRNYEQYF. The CDR3 DNA reads TGTGCCAGCAGTCCAGGACGGAATTACGAGCAGTACTTC.

The DNA of the CDR3 is TGTGCCAGTAGTATTACTGAAACTGGAAACACCATATATTTT. Amino acid sequence: CASSITETGNTIYF. The genes are TRBV19 and TRBJ1-3; D remains unclear. The CDR3 sequence is 14 residues long. Germline V lookup: CDR1 LNHDA, CDR2 SQIVND (reference sequence). V lost 3 bases, J lost 2 bases, and 8 bases lay in between.

This clone has more than one count but fewer than ten. The chain uses TRBV7-9 and TRBJ2-1; 10 bases are a match to TRBD1. V dropped 5 bases and J dropped 3; count of bases not matched to a gene: 4. Germline V gives CDR1 SEHNR, CDR2 FQNEAQ (reference sequence). CDR3 length equals 15 residues. The CDR3 sequence: CASSRGQGIYNEQFF. CDR3 nucleotides: TGTGCCAGCAGCCGGGGACAGGGGATCTACAATGAGCAGTTCTTC.

This chain uses TRBV19 with TRBJ2-2; D ambiguous. The CDR3 is 12 residues long. The germline gives CDR1 LNHDA, CDR2 SQIVND (reference sequence). V was pared by 3 bases and J by 11 bases, with 10 bases between. CDR3 in amino acids: CASSILGFELFF. In DNA, the CDR3 is TGTGCCAGTAGTATCCTGGGTTTCGAGCTGTTTTTT.

The chain uses TRBV4-3 and TRBJ1-6, with D uncertain. Germline loops: CDR1 LGHNA, CDR2 YSLEER. The CDR3 extends over 16 amino acids. V lost 0 bases and J 10 bases, leaving 16 bases between the germline ends. The CDR3 reads CASSQDGNRRNSPLHF. Written as DNA, the CDR3 is TGCGCCAGCAGCCAAGATGGGAACAGAAGGAACTCACCCCTCCACTTT.

This clone was observed a handful of times. V usage is TRBV5-1 and J usage is TRBJ2-7; tentatively, D is TRBD1 (5 bases). The CDR3 is 16 amino acids. Trimming removed 2 bases at V and 3 bases at J, with 18 bases between. Germline CDR1 and CDR2: SGHRS and YFSETQ. The CDR3 region has the DNA TGCGCCAGCAGCTTAATTTCTGGGGCTTCACTCTACGAGCAGTACTTC. This codes for CASSLISGASLYEQYF. Based on the CDR3 plus reference TRBV5-1 and TRBJ2-7, the full variable domain is KAGVTQTPRYLIKTRGQQVTLSCSPISGHRSVSWYQQTPGQGLQFLFEYFSETQRNKGNFPGRFSGRQFSNSRSEMNVSTLELGDSALYLCASSLISGASLYEQYFGPGTRLTVT.

This rearrangement joins TRBV14 to TRBJ1-4; no reliable D call. Trimming took 6 bases from V and 17 from J, leaving 16 bases between them. From germline, CDR1 is SGHDN and CDR2 FVKESK. There are 11 residues in the CDR3. CDR3 nucleotide sequence: TGTGCCAGCAGACCTTCCCGGAGGCTTTTTTTT. It codes for CASRPSRRLFF.

V and J are TRBV29-1 and TRBJ2-7, with 8 nucleotides matching TRBD1. This CDR3 is 11 amino acids long. V was pared by 7 bases and J by 5 bases, with 4 bases of the junction left unmatched. Germline assignment: CDR1 SQVTM and CDR2 ANQGSEA. CDR3 residues: CSGRTGNEQYF. CDR3 bases: TGCAGCGGAAGGACAGGGAACGAGCAGTACTTC.

This clone occurred a few times. V and J are TRBV28 and TRBJ2-1; possibly TRBD1 for D (6 bases). In germline, CDR1 is MDHEN, CDR2 SYDVKM. Deletions cut 7 bases from V and 5 bases from J, with 18 bases between. The CDR3 spans 15 residues. For the CDR3, the DNA is TGTGCCAGCACAAAATCCGGGACATCCCACAATGAGCAGTTCTTC. Translating it yields CASTKSGTSHNEQFF. The full variable domain, rest sourced from reference TRBV28 and TRBJ2-1, is DVKVTQSSRYLVKRTGEKVFLECVQDMDHENMFWYRQDPGLGLRLIYFSYDVKMKEKGDIPEGYSVSREKKERFSLILESASTNQTSMYLCASTKSGTSHNEQFFGPGTRLTVL.

A single count supports this clone. The chain is built from TRBV7-9 and TRBJ1-1; D unresolved. This CDR3 is built from 13 residues. Germline lookup yields CDR1 SEHNR and CDR2 FQNEAQ (reference sequence). Trimming left V 7 bases short and J 5 bases short, with 14 bases between. In DNA, the CDR3 is TGTGCCAGCACACGCAGGCTTGGGACTGAAGCTTTCTTT. This gives the protein CASTRRLGTEAFF.

This clone was recorded once. The chain recombines TRBV30 with TRBJ1-5, with D uncertain. Trimming cost V 6 bases and J 9 bases, with 18 bases left between them. The CDR3 extends over 13 amino acids. Germline CDR1 and CDR2: GTSNPN and SVGIG (reference sequence). DNA of the CDR3: TGTGCCTGCCCTTTTAGGACGGTGGGGCCCCAGCATTTT. Translated, it gives CACPFRTVGPQHF.

Notes on this clone: An end of the junction does not agree with germline; a read error may underlie this. DNA of the CDR3: TGTGCCAGTAGCTTCTTCAGCGGGAGGGCTACCGGGGAGCTGTTTTTT. Residues: CASSFFSGRATGELFF. V is TRBV5-4 and J is TRBJ2-2; TRBD2 aligns across 10 bases. CDR3 length: 16 residues. Germline-derived CDR1 and CDR2 are SGHNT and YYREEE (reference sequence).

The gene calls are TRBV30 and TRBJ2-7, with TRBD1 matching over 8 bases. This CDR3 region has 13 residues. The V and J ends lost 8 bases and 2 bases, in that order; junction bases with no gene match: 8. Germline CDR1 GTSNPN, CDR2 SVGIG (reference sequence). CDR3 sequence (DNA): TGTGCCCGACAGGGGACTCAAACCTACGAGCAGTACTTC. Protein: CARQGTQTYEQYF. The full variable domain, rest sourced from reference TRBV30 and TRBJ2-7, is SQTIHQWPATLVQPVGSPLSLECTVEGTSNPNLYWYRQAAGRGLQLLFYSVGIGQISSEVPQNLSASRPQDRQFILSSKKLLLSDSGFYLCARQGTQTYEQYFGPGTRLTVT.

The chain is built from TRBV3-1 (or the pseudogene TRBV3-2) and TRBJ2-7; possibly TRBD1 for D (5 bases). Trimming left V 4 bases short and J 2 bases short, with 12 bases between. The germline V gene has CDR1 LGHDT and CDR2 YNNKEL (reference sequence). This CDR3 region has 14 residues. DNA of the CDR3: TGTGCCAGCAGCCGGGGCAGGGTGGCCTACGAGCAGTACTTC. The encoded protein is CASSRGRVAYEQYF.

V gene TRBV6-2 or TRBV6-3 combines with J gene TRBJ1-5, with 7 bases aligning to TRBD1. V lost 3 bases and J lost 5; bases outside the gene matches: 7. The CDR3 length is 15 residues. Per the germline V gene, CDR1 is MNHEY and CDR2 is SVGEGT. The CDR3 bases are TGTGCCAGCAGTTATGCCCACAGGGGTGATCAGCCCCAGCATTTT. As protein: CASSYAHRGDQPQHF.

The rearrangement links TRBV6-5 to TRBJ1-1, with D perhaps matching TRBD1 (5 bases). CDR3 size: 15 residues. Trimming cost V 2 bases and J 1 base, with 11 bases left between them. Germline V lookup: CDR1 MNHEY, CDR2 SVGAGI. CDR3 amino acids: CASSYRPGGNTEAFF. As DNA, the CDR3 is TGTGCCAGCAGTTACCGGCCGGGGGGGAACACTGAAGCTTTCTTT.

The rearrangement joins TRBV28 to TRBJ2-7, with 8 bases aligning to TRBD2. The CDR3 has 15 residues. Germline CDR1 reads MDHEN; CDR2 reads SYDVKM. The V gene end was trimmed by 6 bases and the J gene end by 1 base; junction bases not matched to a gene: 8. CDR3 DNA: TGTGCCAGCAGACTTACTAGCGGAACTTCCTACGAGCAGTACTTC. Protein sequence: CASRLTSGTSYEQYF.

The rearrangement joins TRBV5-1 to TRBJ2-4; tentative D call: TRBD2 (5 bases). CDR1 and CDR2 from the germline V gene are SGHRS and YFSETQ. CDR3 length: 12 amino acids. Trimming pared 6 bases from V and 9 bases from J, leaving 13 bases between. The CDR3 DNA reads as TGCGCCAGCACCGGGATCTCGGCCATTCAGTACTTC. This translates into CASTGISAIQYF.

The chain carries TRBV7-9 and TRBJ1-1; D gene unclear. Trimming took 6 bases from V and 0 from J, leaving 11 bases between them. Germline CDR1 is SEHNR and CDR2 is FQNEAQ (reference sequence). The CDR3 loop spans 14 amino acids. The CDR3 coding sequence is TGTGCCAGCAGTAGAGGACTGTTGAACACTGAAGCTTTCTTT. Translating gives CASSRGLLNTEAFF.

The rearrangement links TRBV6-2 or TRBV6-3 to TRBJ1-1, with 8 bases that match TRBD1. This CDR3 is 14 amino acids long. The germline CDR1 and CDR2 sequences are MNHEY and SVGEGT. Trimming took 5 bases from V and 4 from J; bases not matched to a gene: 6. The CDR3, as DNA: TGTGCCAGCAGTGTGCAGGGGGCGCGCACTGAAGCTTTCTTT. It encodes CASSVQGARTEAFF.

This rearrangement joins TRBV5-5 to TRBJ2-3, with D perhaps matching TRBD1 or TRBD2 (7 bases each). This CDR3 comprises 16 residues. Per the germline V gene, CDR1 is SGHKS and CDR2 is YYEKEE (reference sequence). With 1 base removed from V and 4 bases from J, the gap between germline ends came to 16 bases. This CDR3 reads CASSLPGGGPSDTQYF. The CDR3 bases are TGTGCCAGCAGCTTGCCAGGGGGAGGGCCATCAGATACGCAGTATTTT.

CDR3 DNA sequence: TGTGCCAGCTCAGTTAAGACTAGCGGAGCAGGGTACAATGAGCAGTTCTTC. Its protein product is CASSVKTSGAGYNEQFF. This chain joins TRBV18 and TRBJ2-1; 9 bases line up with TRBD2. Trimming removed 5 bases from V and 4 bases from J; junction bases left unmatched: 12. CDR3 length: 17 amino acids. In germline, CDR1 is KGHSH, CDR2 LQKENI.

The chain uses TRBV18 and TRBJ2-1; 8 positions match TRBD1. Germline V gene sequence: CDR1 KGHSH, CDR2 LQKENI. This CDR3 spans 14 amino acids. Trimming took 4 bases from V and 8 from J; bases not matched to a gene: 7. As DNA, the CDR3 is TGTGCCAGCTCACTCCTGGACAGGGACCATGAGCAGTTCTTC. It codes for CASSLLDRDHEQFF.